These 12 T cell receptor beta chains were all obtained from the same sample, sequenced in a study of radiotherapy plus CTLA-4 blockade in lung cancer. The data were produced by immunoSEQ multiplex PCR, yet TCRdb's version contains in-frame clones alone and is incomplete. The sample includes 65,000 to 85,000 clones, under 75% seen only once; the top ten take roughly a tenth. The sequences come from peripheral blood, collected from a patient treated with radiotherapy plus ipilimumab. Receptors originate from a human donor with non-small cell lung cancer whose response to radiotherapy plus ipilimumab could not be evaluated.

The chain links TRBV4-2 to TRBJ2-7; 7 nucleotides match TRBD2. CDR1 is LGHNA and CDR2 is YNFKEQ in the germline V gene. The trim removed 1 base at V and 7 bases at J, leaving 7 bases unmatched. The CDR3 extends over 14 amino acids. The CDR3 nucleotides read TGTGCCAGCAGCCAAGGGATTGGCGGGGGAGAGCAGTACTTC. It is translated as CASSQGIGGGEQYF.

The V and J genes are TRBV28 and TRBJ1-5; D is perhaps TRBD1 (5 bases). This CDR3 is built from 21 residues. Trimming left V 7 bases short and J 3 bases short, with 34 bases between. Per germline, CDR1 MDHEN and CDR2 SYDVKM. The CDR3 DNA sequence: TGTGCCAGCACCATTAGCGGTGGCGGGGGACCGATTACAGAGAACAATCAGCCCCAGCATTTT. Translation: CASTISGGGGPITENNQPQHF.

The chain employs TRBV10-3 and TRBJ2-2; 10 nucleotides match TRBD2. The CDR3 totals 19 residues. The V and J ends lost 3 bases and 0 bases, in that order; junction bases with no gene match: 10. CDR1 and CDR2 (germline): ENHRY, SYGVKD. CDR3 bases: TGTGCCATCAGTGAACTCGGGGCTAGCGGGGGAGCGAACACCGGGGAGCTGTTTTTT. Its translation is CAISELGASGGANTGELFF.

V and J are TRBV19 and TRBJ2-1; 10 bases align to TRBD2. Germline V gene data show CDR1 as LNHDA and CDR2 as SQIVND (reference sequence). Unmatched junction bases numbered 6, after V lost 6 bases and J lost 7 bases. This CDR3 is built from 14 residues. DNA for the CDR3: TGTGCCAGTAGCCGTAGCGGGAGGTTGAATGAGCAGTTCTTC. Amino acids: CASSRSGRLNEQFF.

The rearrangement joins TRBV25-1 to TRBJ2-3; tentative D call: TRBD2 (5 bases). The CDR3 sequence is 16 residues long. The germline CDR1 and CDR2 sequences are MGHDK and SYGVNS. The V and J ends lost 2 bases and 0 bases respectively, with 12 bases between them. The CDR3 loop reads CASSEAGGSSTDTQYF. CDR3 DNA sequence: TGTGCCAGCAGTGAAGCGGGCGGGTCTAGCACAGATACGCAGTATTTT.

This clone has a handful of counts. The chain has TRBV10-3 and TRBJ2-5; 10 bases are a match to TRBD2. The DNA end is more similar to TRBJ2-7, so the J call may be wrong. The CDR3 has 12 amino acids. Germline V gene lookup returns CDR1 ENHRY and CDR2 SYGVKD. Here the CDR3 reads CAIRGTSDEQYF. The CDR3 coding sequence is TGTGCCATCCGTGGGACTAGCGACGAGCAGTACTTC.

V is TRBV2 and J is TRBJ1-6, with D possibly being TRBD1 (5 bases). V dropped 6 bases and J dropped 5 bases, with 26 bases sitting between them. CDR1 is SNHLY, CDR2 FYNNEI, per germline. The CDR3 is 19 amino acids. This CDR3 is CASSRSGTALIYDNSPLHF. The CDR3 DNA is TGTGCCAGCAGCCGTAGCGGGACGGCCCTAATTTACGATAATTCACCCCTCCACTTT.

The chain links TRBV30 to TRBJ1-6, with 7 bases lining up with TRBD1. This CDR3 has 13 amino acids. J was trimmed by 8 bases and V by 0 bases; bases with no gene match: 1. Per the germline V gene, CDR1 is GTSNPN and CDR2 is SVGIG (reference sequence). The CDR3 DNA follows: TGTGCCTGGAGTGTACAGGGGTATTCACCCCTCCACTTT. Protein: CAWSVQGYSPLHF.

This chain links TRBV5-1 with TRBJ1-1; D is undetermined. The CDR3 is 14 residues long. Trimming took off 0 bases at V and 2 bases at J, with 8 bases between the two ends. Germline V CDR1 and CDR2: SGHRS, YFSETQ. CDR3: CASSLAFGNTEAFF. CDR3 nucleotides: TGCGCCAGCAGCTTGGCCTTCGGTAACACTGAAGCTTTCTTT.

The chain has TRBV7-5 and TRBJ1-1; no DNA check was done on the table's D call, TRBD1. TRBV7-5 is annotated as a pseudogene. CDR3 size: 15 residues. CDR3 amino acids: CVRSLERGLGTEAFF. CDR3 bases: TGTGTCAGAAGCTTAGAGAGGGGGCTGGGCACTGAAGCTTTCTTT.

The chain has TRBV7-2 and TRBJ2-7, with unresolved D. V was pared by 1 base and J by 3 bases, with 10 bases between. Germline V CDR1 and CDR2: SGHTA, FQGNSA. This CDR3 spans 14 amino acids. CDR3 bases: TGTGCCAGCAGCTTAGAAAGAGCGATCTACGAGCAGTACTTC. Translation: CASSLERAIYEQYF.

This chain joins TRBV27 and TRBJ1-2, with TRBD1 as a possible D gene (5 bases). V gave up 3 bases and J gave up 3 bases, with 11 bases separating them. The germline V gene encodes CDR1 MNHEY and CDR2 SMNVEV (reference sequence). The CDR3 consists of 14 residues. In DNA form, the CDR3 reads TGTGCCAGCAGTTTCCGGGGGTACGACTATGGCTACACCTTC. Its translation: CASSFRGYDYGYTF.